The 6 T cell receptor beta chains below all came from one sample that was sequenced in a study of T-cell reconstitution after alpha-beta-depleted transplantation in children. It was with unique molecular identifiers that the TCRbeta library was prepared. TCRdb itself ran the PCR reads through MiXCR, one entry per CDR3 protein. The table shows around 45,000 distinct CDR3 sequences, with under 60% occurring only once. The starting material was peripheral blood, obtained before TCRalphabeta/CD19-depleted stem cell transplant. The receptors were sampled from a boy in the first two years of life with SCID, due to receive a stem cell transplant.

This clonotype has more than one count but fewer than ten. The V gene is TRBV19, the J gene TRBJ1-2; D is perhaps TRBD1 (6 bases). Germline V gene lookup returns CDR1 LNHDA and CDR2 SQIVND (reference sequence). Between the trimmed V and J ends, which lost 6 bases and 4 bases, there was a span of 12 bases. The CDR3 consists of 13 residues. The CDR3 loop is CASRPTGGYGYTF. In DNA form, the CDR3 reads TGTGCCAGTAGGCCGACAGGCGGCTATGGCTACACCTTC.

This chain connects TRBV29-1 to TRBJ2-7; 7 bases are a match to TRBD2. The CDR3 sequence is 11 residues long. Per the germline V gene, CDR1 is SQVTM and CDR2 is ANQGSEA. With V trimmed by 3 bases and J by 12 bases, 8 bases remained unmatched. The CDR3 region has the DNA TGCAGCGTTGAGGGGGGAGGGAGTCCGTACTTC. Residues: CSVEGGGSPYF.

In its sample, this clonotype ranks as medium-sized (0.01 to 0.1%). The chain couples TRBV6-5 to TRBJ1-2; D unresolved. Germline CDR1 is MNHEY and CDR2 is SVGAGI. With 2 bases removed from V and 4 bases from J, the gap between germline ends came to 8 bases. The CDR3 consists of 13 residues. The CDR3, as DNA: TGTGCCAGCAGTTACGCAAGAGGCTATGGCTACACCTTC. This gives the protein CASSYARGYGYTF.

This clonotype was found a few times. The chain combines TRBV12-3 or TRBV12-4 with TRBJ1-2, with a tentative D call TRBD1 (6 bases). V was pared by 6 bases and J by 3 bases, with 11 bases between. This CDR3 is built from 13 residues. The CDR3 DNA is TGTGCCAGCAGCCCGACAGGCCACTATGGCTACACCTTC. Residues: CASSPTGHYGYTF.

The sample holds many counts of this clonotype. This chain links TRBV6-5 with TRBJ2-5, with a possible D match to TRBD1 (6 bases). There are 14 residues in the CDR3. Germline CDR1 is MNHEY and CDR2 is SVGAGI. V was shortened by 8 bases and J by 3 bases, with 16 bases between the two germline ends. This chain's CDR3 is CASGTEDRKETQYF. CDR3 in DNA: TGTGCCAGCGGTACCGAAGACAGGAAAGAGACCCAGTACTTC.

V is TRBV29-1 and J is TRBJ2-7, with D maybe TRBD1 (5 bases). The CDR3 totals 13 residues. CDR1 is SQVTM, CDR2 ANQGSEA, per germline. Trimming removed 3 bases from V and 2 bases from J, with 11 bases in between. The DNA of the CDR3 is TGCAGCGTTGAGCCCCAGGGAACCTACGAGCAGTACTTC. This gives the protein CSVEPQGTYEQYF.